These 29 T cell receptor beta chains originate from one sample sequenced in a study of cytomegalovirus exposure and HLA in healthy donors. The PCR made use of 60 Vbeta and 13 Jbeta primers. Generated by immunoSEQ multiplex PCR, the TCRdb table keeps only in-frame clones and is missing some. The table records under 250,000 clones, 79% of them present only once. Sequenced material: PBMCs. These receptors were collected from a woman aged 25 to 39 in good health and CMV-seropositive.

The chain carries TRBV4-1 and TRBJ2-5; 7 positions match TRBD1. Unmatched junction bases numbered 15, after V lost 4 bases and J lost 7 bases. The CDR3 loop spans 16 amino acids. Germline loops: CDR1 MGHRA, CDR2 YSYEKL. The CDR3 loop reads CASSPHTGTALGTQYF. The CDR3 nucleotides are TGCGCCAGCAGCCCGCATACCGGGACAGCACTTGGGACCCAGTACTTC.

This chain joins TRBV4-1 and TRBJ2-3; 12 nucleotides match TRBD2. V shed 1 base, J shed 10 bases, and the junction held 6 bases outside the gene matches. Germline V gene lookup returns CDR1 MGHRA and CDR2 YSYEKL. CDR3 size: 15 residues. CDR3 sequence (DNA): TGCGCCAGCAGCCAAGGACTAGCGGGAGCCCTCCCGCAGTATTTT. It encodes CASSQGLAGALPQYF.

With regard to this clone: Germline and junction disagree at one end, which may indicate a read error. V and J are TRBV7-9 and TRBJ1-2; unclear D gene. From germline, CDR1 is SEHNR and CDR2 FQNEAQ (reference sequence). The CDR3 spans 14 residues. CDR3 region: CSSSLSGNSYGYTF. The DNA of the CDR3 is TGTTCCAGCAGCTTATCGGGGAATAGCTATGGCTACACCTTC.

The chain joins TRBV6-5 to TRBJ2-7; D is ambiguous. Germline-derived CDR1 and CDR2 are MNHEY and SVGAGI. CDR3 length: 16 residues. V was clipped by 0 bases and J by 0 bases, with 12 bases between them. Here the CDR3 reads CASSYSKRLSSYEQYF. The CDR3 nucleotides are TGTGCCAGCAGTTACTCGAAGCGTCTCAGCTCCTACGAGCAGTACTTC.

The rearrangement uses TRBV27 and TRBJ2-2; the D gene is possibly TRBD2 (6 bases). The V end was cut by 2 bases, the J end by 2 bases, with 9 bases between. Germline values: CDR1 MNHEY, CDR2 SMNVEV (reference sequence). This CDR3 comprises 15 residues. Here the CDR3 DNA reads TGTGCCAGCAGTTTAGGACTACTCAACACCGGGGAGCTGTTTTTT. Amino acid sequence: CASSLGLLNTGELFF.

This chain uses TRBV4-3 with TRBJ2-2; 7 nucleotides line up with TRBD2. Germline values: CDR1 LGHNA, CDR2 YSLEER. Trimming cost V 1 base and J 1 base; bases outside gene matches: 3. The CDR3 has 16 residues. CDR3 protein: CASSQGQRENTGELFF. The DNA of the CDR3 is TGCGCCAGCAGCCAAGGCCAGCGGGAGAACACCGGGGAGCTGTTTTTT.

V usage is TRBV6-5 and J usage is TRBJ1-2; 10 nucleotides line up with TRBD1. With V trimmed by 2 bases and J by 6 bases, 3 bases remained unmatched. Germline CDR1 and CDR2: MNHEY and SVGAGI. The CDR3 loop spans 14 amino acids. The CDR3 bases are TGTGCCAGCAGTTACGGGGGACAGGGGAATGGCTACACCTTC. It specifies CASSYGGQGNGYTF.

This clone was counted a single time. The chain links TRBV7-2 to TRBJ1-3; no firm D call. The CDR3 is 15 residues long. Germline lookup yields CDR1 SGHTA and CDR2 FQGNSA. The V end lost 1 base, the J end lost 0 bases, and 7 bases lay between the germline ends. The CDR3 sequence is CASSLGADSGNTIYF. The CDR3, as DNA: TGTGCCAGCAGCTTAGGAGCCGACTCTGGAAACACCATATATTTT.

The CDR3 here is CASSPLPEDTQYF. The CDR3 DNA sequence: TGTGCCAGCTCGCCTCTTCCAGAAGATACGCAGTATTTT. This rearrangement joins TRBV18 to TRBJ2-3; D unresolved. The germline gives CDR1 KGHSH, CDR2 LQKENI. CDR3 length: 13 amino acids. V lost 6 bases and J 5 bases, leaving 12 bases between the germline ends.

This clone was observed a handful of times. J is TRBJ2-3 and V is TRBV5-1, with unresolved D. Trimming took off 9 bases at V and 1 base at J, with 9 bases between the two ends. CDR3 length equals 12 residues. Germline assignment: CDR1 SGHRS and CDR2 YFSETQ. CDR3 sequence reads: CATRQGTDTQYF. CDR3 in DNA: TGCGCCACCCGGCAGGGCACAGATACGCAGTATTTT.

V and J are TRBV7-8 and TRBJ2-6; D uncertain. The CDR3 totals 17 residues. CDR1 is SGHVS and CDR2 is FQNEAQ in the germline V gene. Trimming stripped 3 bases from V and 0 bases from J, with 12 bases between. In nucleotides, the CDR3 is TGTGCCAGCAGCTTTGGGCAGTCAGGCTCTGGGGCCAACGTCCTGACTTTC. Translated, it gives CASSFGQSGSGANVLTF. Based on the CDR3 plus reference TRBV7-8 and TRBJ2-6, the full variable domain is GAGVSQSPRYKVAKRGQDVALRCDPISGHVSLFWYQQALGQGPEFLTYFQNEAQLDKSGLPSDRFFAERPEGSVSTLKIQRTQQEDSAVYLCASSFGQSGSGANVLTFGAGSRLTVL.

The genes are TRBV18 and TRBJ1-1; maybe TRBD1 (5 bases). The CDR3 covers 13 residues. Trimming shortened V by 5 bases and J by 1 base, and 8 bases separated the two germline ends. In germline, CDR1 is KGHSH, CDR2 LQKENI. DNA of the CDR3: TGTGCCAGCTCATCGACAGAGAACACTGAAGCTTTCTTT. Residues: CASSSTENTEAFF.

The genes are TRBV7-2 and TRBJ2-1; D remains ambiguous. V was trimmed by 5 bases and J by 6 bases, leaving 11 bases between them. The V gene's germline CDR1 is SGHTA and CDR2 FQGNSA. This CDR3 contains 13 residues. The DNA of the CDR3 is TGTGCCAGCAGCAGCTACGCCACCAATGAGCAGTTCTTC. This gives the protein CASSSYATNEQFF.

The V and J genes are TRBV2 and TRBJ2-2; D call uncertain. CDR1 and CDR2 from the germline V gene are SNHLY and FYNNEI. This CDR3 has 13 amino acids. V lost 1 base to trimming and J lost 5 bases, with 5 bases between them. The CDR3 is CASSEESTGELFF. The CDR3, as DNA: TGTGCCAGCAGTGAAGAGAGTACCGGGGAGCTGTTTTTT. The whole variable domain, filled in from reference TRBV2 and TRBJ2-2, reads EPEVTQTPSHQVTQMGQEVILRCVPISNHLYFYWYRQILGQKVEFLVSFYNNEISEKSEIFDDQFSVERPDGSNFTLKIRSTKLEDSAMYFCASSEESTGELFFGEGSRLTVL.

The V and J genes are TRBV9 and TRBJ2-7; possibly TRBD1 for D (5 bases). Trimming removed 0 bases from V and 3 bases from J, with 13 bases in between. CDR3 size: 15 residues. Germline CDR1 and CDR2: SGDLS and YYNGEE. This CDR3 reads CASSVGQGPVYEQYF. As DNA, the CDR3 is TGTGCCAGCAGCGTAGGTCAGGGCCCTGTCTACGAGCAGTACTTC.

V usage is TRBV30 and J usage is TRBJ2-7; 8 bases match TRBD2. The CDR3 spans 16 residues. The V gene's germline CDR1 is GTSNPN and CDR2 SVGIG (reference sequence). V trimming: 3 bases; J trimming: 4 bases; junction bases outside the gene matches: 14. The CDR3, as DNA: TGTGCCTGGAGAAGGAGCGGGAGTCCTCCCCCGTACGAGCAGTACTTC. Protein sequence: CAWRRSGSPPPYEQYF.

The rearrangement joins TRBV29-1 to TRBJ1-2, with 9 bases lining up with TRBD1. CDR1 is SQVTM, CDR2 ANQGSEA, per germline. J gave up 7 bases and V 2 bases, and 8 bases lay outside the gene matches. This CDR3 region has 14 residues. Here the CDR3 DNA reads TGCAGCGTTGAACCCCGGGACAGGGAGATTGGCTACACCTTC. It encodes CSVEPRDREIGYTF.

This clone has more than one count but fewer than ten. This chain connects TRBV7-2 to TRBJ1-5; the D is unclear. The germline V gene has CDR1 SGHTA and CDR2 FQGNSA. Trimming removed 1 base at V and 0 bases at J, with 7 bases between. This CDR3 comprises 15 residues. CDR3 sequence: CASSLGLYSNQPQHF. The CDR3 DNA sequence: TGTGCCAGCAGCTTAGGACTCTATAGCAATCAGCCCCAGCATTTT.

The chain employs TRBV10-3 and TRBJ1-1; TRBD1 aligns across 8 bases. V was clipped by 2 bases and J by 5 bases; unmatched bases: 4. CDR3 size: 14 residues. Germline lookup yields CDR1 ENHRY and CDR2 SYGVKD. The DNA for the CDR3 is TGTGCCATCAGTGAGGGCAGGGGGCGGACTGAAGCTTTCTTT. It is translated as CAISEGRGRTEAFF.

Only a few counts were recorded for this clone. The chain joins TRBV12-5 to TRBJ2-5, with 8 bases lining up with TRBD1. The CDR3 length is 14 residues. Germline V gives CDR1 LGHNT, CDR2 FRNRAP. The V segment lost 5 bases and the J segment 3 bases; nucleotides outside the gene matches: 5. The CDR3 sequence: CASGPGTGEETQYF. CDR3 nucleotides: TGTGCTAGTGGTCCGGGGACAGGCGAAGAGACCCAGTACTTC.

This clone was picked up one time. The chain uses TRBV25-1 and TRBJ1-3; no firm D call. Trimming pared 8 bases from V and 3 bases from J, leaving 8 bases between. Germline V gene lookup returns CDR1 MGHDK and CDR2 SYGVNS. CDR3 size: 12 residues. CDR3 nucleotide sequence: TGTGCCAGCGAAACTGGTGGAAACACCATATATTTT. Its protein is CASETGGNTIYF.

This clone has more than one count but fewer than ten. The CDR3 loop reads CASSLVQGATEAFF. The CDR3 DNA sequence: TGTGCCAGCAGCTTAGTACAGGGGGCTACTGAAGCTTTCTTT. The V gene is TRBV7-8, the J gene TRBJ1-1, with 9 bases that match TRBD1. Germline V gene lookup returns CDR1 SGHVS and CDR2 FQNEAQ. The CDR3 totals 14 residues. After removal of 1 base from V and 5 bases from J, the junction contained 2 bases not matched to a gene.

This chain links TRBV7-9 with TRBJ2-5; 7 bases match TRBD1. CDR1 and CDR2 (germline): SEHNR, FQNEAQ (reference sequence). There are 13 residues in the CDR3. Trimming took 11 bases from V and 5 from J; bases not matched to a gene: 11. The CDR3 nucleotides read TGTGCCTCCGGTAAGGGGGCCGGGGAGACCCAGTACTTC. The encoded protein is CASGKGAGETQYF. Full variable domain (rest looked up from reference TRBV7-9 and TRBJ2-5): DTGVSQNPRHKITKRGQNVTFRCDPISEHNRLYWYRQTLGQGPEFLTYFQNEAQLEKSRLLSDRFSAERPKGSFSTLEIQRTEQGDSAMYLCASGKGAGETQYFGPGTRLLVL.

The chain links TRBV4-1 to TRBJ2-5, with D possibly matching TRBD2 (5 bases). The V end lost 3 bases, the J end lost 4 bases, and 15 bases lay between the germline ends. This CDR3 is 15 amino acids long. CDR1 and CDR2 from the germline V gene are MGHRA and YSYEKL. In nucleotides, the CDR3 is TGCGCCAGCAGCCAGGCGGAGGTGGGTGGAGAGACCCAGTACTTC. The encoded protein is CASSQAEVGGETQYF.

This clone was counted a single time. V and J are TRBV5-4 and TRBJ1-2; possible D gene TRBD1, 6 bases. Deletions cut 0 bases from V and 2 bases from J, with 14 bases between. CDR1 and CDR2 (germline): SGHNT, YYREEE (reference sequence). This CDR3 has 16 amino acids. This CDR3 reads CASSLAEQGRNYGYTF. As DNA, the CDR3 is TGTGCCAGCAGCTTGGCCGAACAGGGTAGGAACTATGGCTACACCTTC.

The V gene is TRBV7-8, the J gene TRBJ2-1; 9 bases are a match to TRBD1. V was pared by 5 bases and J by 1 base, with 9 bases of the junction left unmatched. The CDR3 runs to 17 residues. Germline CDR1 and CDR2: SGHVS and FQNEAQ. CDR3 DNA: TGTGCCAGCAGCCTGACAGGGGGGGCACCTTCCTACAATGAGCAGTTCTTC. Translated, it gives CASSLTGGAPSYNEQFF. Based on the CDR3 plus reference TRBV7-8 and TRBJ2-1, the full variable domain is GAGVSQSPRYKVAKRGQDVALRCDPISGHVSLFWYQQALGQGPEFLTYFQNEAQLDKSGLPSDRFFAERPEGSVSTLKIQRTQQEDSAVYLCASSLTGGAPSYNEQFFGPGTRLTVL.

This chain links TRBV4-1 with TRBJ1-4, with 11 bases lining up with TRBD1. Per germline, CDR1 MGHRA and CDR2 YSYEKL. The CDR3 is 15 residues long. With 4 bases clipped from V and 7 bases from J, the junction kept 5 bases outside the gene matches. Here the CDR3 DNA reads TGCGCCAGCAGCCTCCGGACAGGGGGCGGTGAAAAACTGTTTTTT. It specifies CASSLRTGGGEKLFF.

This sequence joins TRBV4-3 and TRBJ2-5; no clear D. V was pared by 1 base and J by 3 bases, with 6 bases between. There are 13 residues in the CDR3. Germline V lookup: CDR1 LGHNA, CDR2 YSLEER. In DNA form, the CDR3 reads TGCGCCAGCAGCCAAGCCCGGGAAGAGACCCAGTACTTC. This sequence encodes CASSQAREETQYF.

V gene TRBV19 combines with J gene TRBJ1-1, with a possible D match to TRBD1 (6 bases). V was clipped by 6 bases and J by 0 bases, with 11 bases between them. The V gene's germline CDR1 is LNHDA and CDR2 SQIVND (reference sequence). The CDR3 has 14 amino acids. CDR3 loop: CASRPGTLNTEAFF. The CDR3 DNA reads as TGTGCCAGTAGGCCCGGGACATTGAACACTGAAGCTTTCTTT.